This paragraph reports one TCR beta chain. Its target antigen remains unknown. One base away there is no much larger clone; base qualities are not given. The library was obtained by 5' RACE. Instrument used: Illumina HiSeq 2000. A universal primer binding site was introduced by template switching, and a unique molecular identifier was present in the final cDNA, enabling accurate counting of TCR cDNA molecules. Specific primers in the conserved constant-segment region were used to synthesize first-strand cDNA for TCR alpha and beta chains. Each cDNA library was double barcoded, with a SMART-Mk sample barcode plus Illumina barcodes, to control for contamination. TruSeq adapter sequences and Illumina sample barcodes were added in two successive PCR steps. The TCR alpha and beta cDNA libraries were sequenced on the Illumina HiSeq platform using custom primers. The source study handled its data this way. MiGEC processed the raw reads to extract unique molecular identifiers, while MiXCR was used to determine the CDR3 positions. For each individual, recombination models were inferred using an EM algorithm with the repgenHMM and IGoR tools. Shared clonotype analysis was performed with the tcR package in R, normalizing sharing by the product of cloneset sizes. To study raw recombination free of thymic and clonal selection effects, out-of-frame nonproductive sequences were analyzed. Clones were called with MiXCR by TCRdb after fastp trimmed the public reads at Q25, and only in-frame beta chains were retained. Entries are consolidated by CDR3 protein sequence, retaining the most common genes and DNA. Clone size and V and J calls follow TCRdb, not the original study. The sample has around 490,000 distinct CDR3 sequences on record, 13% to 15% of them singletons. Clones ranked in the top ten supply 0.35% to 0.45% of the sample.

According to the germline V gene (reference sequence), CDR1 reads LGHDT and CDR2 reads YNNKEL. Cut back by 0 bases and 4 bases, the V and J ends lie 11 bases apart. The CDR3 measures 15 amino acids from cysteine to phenylalanine. Here the CDR3 DNA is all that survives: 45 bases in frame from base 1. The entry originates in a study of identical twins (dated by TCRdb to 2016 to 2017). The study in broad terms: To test whether fetal clonotypes persist, the study used deep sequencing on TCR alpha and beta repertoires from monozygotic twins, unrelated adults of various ages, and cord blood. Replicate twin experiments were performed at different times using different library preparation protocols to rule out contamination.

All donors were healthy Caucasians. The twin cohort consisted of three pairs of female monozygotic twins, all aged roughly 18 to 30 years. Positive isolation kits from Invitrogen were used to isolate the CD4+ and CD8+ T cell populations. The research as a whole found: Because the same donors could not be followed over many years, conclusions were based on cross-sectional statistical analysis. Out-of-frame TCR alpha sequences shared between twins showed an excess of low generation-probability sequences compared with coincidental sharing between unrelated individuals. Abundant cord blood beta clonotypes had fewer insertions, young adult naive repertoires showed a similar but weaker trend, and memory repertoires showed no such trend. Zero-insertion analyses could be partly confounded by invariant T cells such as MAIT and iNKT, although diverse VJ usage argued against such confounding for most clonotypes. A weaker excess of twin sharing was found in beta out-of-frame sequences because the signal-to-noise ratio was lowered by fewer shared sequences. Out-of-frame TCR alpha sharing in monozygotic twins was systematically underestimated by recombination models, whereas sharing between unrelated individuals was in agreement with the recombination models.

The sample was also reused in another study, on yellow fever vaccine responses in identical twins. The second publication reports: According to the authors, the vaccine-induced T cell response in identical twins seemed to be partly convergent and partly specific to each individual. In identical twins, the study followed T cell clones that responded to the vaccine with precision.

The sequence is built from TRBV3-1 and TRBJ2-3, with the D gene call left open. The sequenced sample consisted of CD4+ T cells sorted from blood. The receptor comes from a woman between 18 and 29 years old in good health. The base sequence is TGTGCCAGCAGCCAAGAAAGTGGGGTCTCAGATACGCAGTATTTT. Its translation reads: CASSQESGVSDTQYF.